These 14 T cell receptor beta chains share one sample of origin, sequenced in a study of shared clonotypes between healthy human individuals. Profiled with immunoSEQ multiplex PCR; TCRdb holds only in-frame clones, not every one. The sample yields more than 850,000 clones, roughly 74% seen once. Source material: memory CD4+ T cells from PBMCs. Indicated subset: CD45RA-negative fraction. The receptors derive from a man aged 18 to 35 in good health. Some clones in this sample may be carry-over from other donors' samples.

This clone was observed a few times. V gene TRBV5-1 combines with J gene TRBJ2-3, with 9 bases identical to TRBD2. CDR3 length: 14 residues. Germline trimming cut 6 bases from V and 2 bases from J; bases unmatched to any gene: 4. Per the germline V gene, CDR1 is SGHRS and CDR2 is YFSETQ. This chain's CDR3 is CASTRTSDTDTQYF. CDR3 coding DNA: TGCGCCAGCACCAGGACTAGCGACACAGATACGCAGTATTTT.

This clone was seen once. V gene TRBV2 combines with J gene TRBJ2-5, with TRBD2 as a possible D gene (5 bases). CDR3 length: 13 residues. Germline CDR1 and CDR2: SNHLY and FYNNEI. Trimming left V 6 bases short and J 5 bases short, with 13 bases between. The CDR3 DNA is TGTGCCAGCAGCCCACCCCCGGGGGAGACCCAGTACTTC. Residues: CASSPPPGETQYF.

The chain joins TRBV7-2 to TRBJ1-6; D gene uncertain. Germline assignment: CDR1 SGHTA and CDR2 FQGNSA. V lost 4 bases to trimming and J lost 10 bases, with 11 bases between them. This CDR3 is built from 13 residues. DNA of the CDR3: TGTGCCAGCAGCTCAACCCCCCTCTCACCCCTCCACTTT. This gives the protein CASSSTPLSPLHF.

The gene calls are TRBV5-5 and TRBJ2-2; unclear D gene. The ends were cut back, 4 bases at V and 1 base at J, with 8 bases in the middle. Germline loops: CDR1 SGHKS, CDR2 YYEKEE (reference sequence). The CDR3 loop spans 14 amino acids. As DNA, the CDR3 is TGTGCCAGCAGCAGCCCAGGGAACACCGGGGAGCTGTTTTTT. Protein sequence: CASSSPGNTGELFF.

The J gene is TRBJ2-1, the V gene TRBV29-1; TRBD2 matches at 11 bases. CDR1 is SQVTM, CDR2 ANQGSEA, per germline. CDR3 size: 15 residues. Germline trimming cut 4 bases from V and 4 bases from J; bases unmatched to any gene: 6. CDR3 in DNA: TGCAGCGTTGTGGGACTAGCGGAACAATACAATGAGCAGTTCTTC. Protein product: CSVVGLAEQYNEQFF.

This chain joins TRBV14 and TRBJ2-7; 10 bases map to TRBD1. Losses at the gene ends were 3 bases for V and 4 bases for J; bases not matched to a gene: 6. CDR3 length: 15 amino acids. Germline values: CDR1 SGHDN, CDR2 FVKESK. CDR3 loop: CASSHVTGGVYEQYF. CDR3 in DNA: TGTGCCAGCAGCCACGTGACAGGGGGCGTTTACGAGCAGTACTTC.

This clone was observed at least ten times. This chain uses TRBV9 with TRBJ1-3; possibly TRBD1 for D (6 bases). CDR3 length equals 16 residues. Looked up from germline, CDR1 is SGDLS and CDR2 is YYNGEE. The V and J ends lost 4 bases and 1 base respectively, with 15 bases between them. CDR3 DNA sequence: TGTGCCAGCAGCCGAGGACAGTACAATTCTGGAAACACCATATATTTT. It encodes CASSRGQYNSGNTIYF. The full variable domain, completed using reference TRBV9 and TRBJ1-3, is DSGVTQTPKHLITATGQRVTLRCSPRSGDLSVYWYQQSLDQGLQFLIQYYNGEERAKGNILERFSAQQFPDLHSELNLSSLELGDSALYFCASSRGQYNSGNTIYFGEGSWLTVV.

The rearrangement uses TRBV6-4 and TRBJ2-4, with D hard to call. The germline V gene encodes CDR1 MRHNA and CDR2 SNTAGT. The CDR3 covers 17 residues. Trimming took 10 bases from V and 0 from J, leaving 22 bases between them. CDR3 nucleotide sequence: TGTGCCAACCCGCCAGCGATCTGGCATCTAGCCAAAAACATTCAGTACTTC. This translates into CANPPAIWHLAKNIQYF.

The V gene is TRBV5-6, the J gene TRBJ2-5; 10 bases are shared with TRBD1. Germline CDR1 SGHDT, CDR2 YYEEEE. V lost 6 bases, J lost 5 bases, and 10 bases stayed unmatched. The CDR3 has 15 residues. CDR3 region: CASTRDRGSSETQYF. The CDR3 DNA reads TGTGCCAGCACTAGGGACAGGGGTTCATCGGAGACCCAGTACTTC.

This chain uses TRBV19 with TRBJ1-1, with TRBD1 identical over 7 bases. The germline CDR1 and CDR2 sequences are LNHDA and SQIVND (reference sequence). The V gene end was trimmed by 4 bases and the J gene end by 3 bases; junction bases not matched to a gene: 2. This CDR3 comprises 13 residues. The DNA of the CDR3 is TGTGCCAGTAGTAATACAGGGGACACTGAAGCTTTCTTT. The encoded protein is CASSNTGDTEAFF.

The rearrangement joins TRBV7-3 to TRBJ1-1; perhaps TRBD1 as D (5 bases). V dropped 5 bases and J dropped 5 bases, with 12 bases sitting between them. Germline CDR1 SGHTA, CDR2 FQGTGA. The CDR3 has 13 amino acids. CDR3 nucleotides: TGTGCCAGCAGCCAAGGGACTTTTACTGAAGCTTTCTTT. This gives the protein CASSQGTFTEAFF.

In its sample, this clone was seen once. The chain uses TRBV6-1 and TRBJ2-2; 8 bases line up with TRBD2. The ends lost 3 bases at V and 0 bases at J; junction bases unmatched: 9. Germline V lookup: CDR1 MNHNS, CDR2 SASEGT. The CDR3 runs 18 residues. The CDR3 nucleotides are TGTGCCAGCAGTGACGGACTAGCTGATCCTTCGAACACCGGGGAGCTGTTTTTT. It encodes CASSDGLADPSNTGELFF.

CDR3 in amino acids: CASSETSPIHGYTF. The CDR3 DNA follows: TGTGCCAGCAGTGAAACATCACCCATCCATGGCTACACCTTC. The chain recombines TRBV2 with TRBJ1-2; D is undetermined. The CDR3 runs 14 residues. V shed 2 bases and J shed 6 bases, with 13 bases lying between them. Germline values: CDR1 SNHLY, CDR2 FYNNEI.

The chain combines TRBV19 with TRBJ1-5; D is ambiguous. The CDR3 length is 16 residues. Germline V gene data show CDR1 as LNHDA and CDR2 as SQIVND (reference sequence). V lost 6 bases, J lost 0 bases, and 15 bases lay in between. CDR3: CASRERRYYSNQPQHF. In DNA, the CDR3 is TGTGCCAGTAGGGAGAGACGCTACTATAGCAATCAGCCCCAGCATTTT.